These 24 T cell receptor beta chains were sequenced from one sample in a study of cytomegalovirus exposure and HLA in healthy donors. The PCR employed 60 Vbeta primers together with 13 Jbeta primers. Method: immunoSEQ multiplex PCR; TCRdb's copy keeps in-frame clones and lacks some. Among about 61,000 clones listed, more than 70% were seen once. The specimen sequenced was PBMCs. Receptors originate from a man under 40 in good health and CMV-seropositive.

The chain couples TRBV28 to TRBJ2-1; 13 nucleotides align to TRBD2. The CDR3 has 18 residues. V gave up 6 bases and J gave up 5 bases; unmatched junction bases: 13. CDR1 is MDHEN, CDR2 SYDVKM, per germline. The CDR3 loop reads CASSPGTSGAYYNNEQFF. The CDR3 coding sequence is TGTGCCAGCAGCCCTGGGACTAGCGGGGCCTACTACAACAATGAGCAGTTCTTC.

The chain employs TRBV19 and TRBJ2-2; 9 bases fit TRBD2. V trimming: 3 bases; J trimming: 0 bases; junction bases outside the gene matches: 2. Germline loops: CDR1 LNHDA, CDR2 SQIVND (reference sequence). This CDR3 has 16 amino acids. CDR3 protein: CASSIGLATNTGELFF. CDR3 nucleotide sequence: TGTGCCAGTAGTATCGGACTAGCGACGAACACCGGGGAGCTGTTTTTT.

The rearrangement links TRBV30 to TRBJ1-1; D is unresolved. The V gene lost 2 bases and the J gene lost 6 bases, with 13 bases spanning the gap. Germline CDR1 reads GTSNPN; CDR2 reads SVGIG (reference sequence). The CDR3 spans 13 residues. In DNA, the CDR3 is TGTGCCTGGAGTCTAAGTTTATCCGCTGAAGCTTTCTTT. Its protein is CAWSLSLSAEAFF.

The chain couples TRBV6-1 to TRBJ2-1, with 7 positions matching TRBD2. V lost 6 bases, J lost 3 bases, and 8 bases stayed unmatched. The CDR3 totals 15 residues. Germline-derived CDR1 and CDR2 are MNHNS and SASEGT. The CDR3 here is CASSHLREYYNEQFF. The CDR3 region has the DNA TGTGCCAGCAGCCACTTGCGGGAGTACTACAATGAGCAGTTCTTC.

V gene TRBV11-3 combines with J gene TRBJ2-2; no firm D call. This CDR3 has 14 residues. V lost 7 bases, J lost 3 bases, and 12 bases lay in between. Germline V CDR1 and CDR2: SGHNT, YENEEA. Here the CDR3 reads CASTTASYTGELFF. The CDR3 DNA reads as TGTGCCAGCACCACAGCCAGTTACACCGGGGAGCTGTTTTTT.

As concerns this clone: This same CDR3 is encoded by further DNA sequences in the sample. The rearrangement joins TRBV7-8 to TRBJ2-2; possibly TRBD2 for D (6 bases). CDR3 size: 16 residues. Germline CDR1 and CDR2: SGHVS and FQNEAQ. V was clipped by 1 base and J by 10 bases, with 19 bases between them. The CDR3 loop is CASSLESSVGEEELFF. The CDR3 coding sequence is TGTGCCAGCAGCTTAGAGTCGAGCGTGGGGGAGGAGGAGCTGTTTTTT.

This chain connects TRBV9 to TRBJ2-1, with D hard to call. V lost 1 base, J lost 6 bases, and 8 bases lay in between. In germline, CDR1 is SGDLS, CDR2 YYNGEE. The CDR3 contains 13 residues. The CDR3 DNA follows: TGTGCCAGCAGCGTACCGAGTAGCAATGAGCAGTTCTTC. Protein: CASSVPSSNEQFF.

CDR3 residues: CSGVEGETPYEQYF. The DNA for the CDR3 is TGCAGCGGTGTGGAGGGTGAAACCCCCTACGAGCAGTACTTC. This chain uses TRBV29-1 with TRBJ2-7; a possible D gene is TRBD2 (6 bases). Germline V gene lookup returns CDR1 SQVTM and CDR2 ANQGSEA. The CDR3 runs to 14 residues. V lost 7 bases to trimming and J lost 2 bases, with 18 bases between them.

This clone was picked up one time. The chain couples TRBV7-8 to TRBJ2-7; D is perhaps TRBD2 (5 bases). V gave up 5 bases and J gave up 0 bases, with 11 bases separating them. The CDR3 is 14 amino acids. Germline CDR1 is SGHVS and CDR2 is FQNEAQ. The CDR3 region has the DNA TGTGCCAGCAGCCGCAGCGGCTTCTCCTACGAGCAGTACTTC. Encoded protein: CASSRSGFSYEQYF.

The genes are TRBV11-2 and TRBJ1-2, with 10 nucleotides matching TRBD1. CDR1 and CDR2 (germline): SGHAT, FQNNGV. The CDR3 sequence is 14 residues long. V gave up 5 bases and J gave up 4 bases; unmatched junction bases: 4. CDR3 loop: CASSKTGGAYGYTF. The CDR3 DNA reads TGTGCCAGCAGCAAGACAGGGGGCGCCTATGGCTACACCTTC.

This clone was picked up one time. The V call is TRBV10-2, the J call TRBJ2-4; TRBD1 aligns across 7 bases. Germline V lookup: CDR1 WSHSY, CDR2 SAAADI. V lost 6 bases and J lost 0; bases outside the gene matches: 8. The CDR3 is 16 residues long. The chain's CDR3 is CASSPTGDAAKNIQYF. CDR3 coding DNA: TGCGCCAGCAGCCCCACAGGGGACGCAGCCAAAAACATTCAGTACTTC.

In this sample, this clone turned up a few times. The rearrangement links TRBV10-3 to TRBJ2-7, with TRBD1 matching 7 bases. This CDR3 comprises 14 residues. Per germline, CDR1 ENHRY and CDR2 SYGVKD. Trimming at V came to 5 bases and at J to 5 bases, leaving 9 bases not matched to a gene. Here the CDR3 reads CAISFTGEENEQYF. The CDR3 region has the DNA TGTGCCATCAGTTTTACAGGGGAAGAGAACGAGCAGTACTTC.

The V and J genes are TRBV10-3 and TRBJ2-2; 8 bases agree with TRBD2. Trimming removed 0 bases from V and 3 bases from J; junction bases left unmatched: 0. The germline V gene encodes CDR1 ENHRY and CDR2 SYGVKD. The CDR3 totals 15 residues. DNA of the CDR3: TGTGCCATCAGTGAGTCGCGGGGGGACACCGGGGAGCTGTTTTTT. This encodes CAISESRGDTGELFF.

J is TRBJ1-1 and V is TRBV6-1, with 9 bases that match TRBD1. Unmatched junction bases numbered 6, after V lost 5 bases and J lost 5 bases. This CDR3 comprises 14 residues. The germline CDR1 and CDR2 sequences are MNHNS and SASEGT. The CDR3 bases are TGTGCCAGCAGTCCCCGGACAGGGGAAACTGAAGCTTTCTTT. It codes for CASSPRTGETEAFF.

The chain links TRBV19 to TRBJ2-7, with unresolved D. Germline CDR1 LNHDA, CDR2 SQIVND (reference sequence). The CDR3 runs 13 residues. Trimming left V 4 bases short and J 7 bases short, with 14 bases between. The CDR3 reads CASSSRVRGEQYF. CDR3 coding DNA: TGTGCCAGTAGTAGCCGGGTCCGTGGAGAGCAGTACTTC.

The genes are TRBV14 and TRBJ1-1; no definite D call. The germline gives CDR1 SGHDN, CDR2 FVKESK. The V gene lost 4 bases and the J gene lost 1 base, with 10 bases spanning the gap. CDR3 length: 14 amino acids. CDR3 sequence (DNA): TGTGCCAGCAGCCTAATGGAGTGGAACACTGAAGCTTTCTTT. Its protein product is CASSLMEWNTEAFF.

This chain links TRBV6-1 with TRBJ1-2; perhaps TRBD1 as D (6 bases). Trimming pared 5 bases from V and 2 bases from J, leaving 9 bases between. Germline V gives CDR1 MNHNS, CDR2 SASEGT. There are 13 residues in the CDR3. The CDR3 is CASSWDMNYGYTF. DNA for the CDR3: TGTGCCAGCAGTTGGGACATGAACTATGGCTACACCTTC.

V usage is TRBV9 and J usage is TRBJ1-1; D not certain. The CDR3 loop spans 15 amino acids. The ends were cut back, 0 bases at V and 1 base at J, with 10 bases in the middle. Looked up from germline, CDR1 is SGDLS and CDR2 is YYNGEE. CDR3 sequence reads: CASSVGEVPNTEAFF. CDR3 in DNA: TGTGCCAGCAGCGTAGGTGAGGTTCCGAACACTGAAGCTTTCTTT.

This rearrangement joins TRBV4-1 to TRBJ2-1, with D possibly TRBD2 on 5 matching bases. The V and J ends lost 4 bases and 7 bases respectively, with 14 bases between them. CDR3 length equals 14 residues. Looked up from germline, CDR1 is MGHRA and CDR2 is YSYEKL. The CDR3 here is CASSLGARENEQFF. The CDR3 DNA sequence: TGCGCCAGCAGCCTGGGAGCCCGGGAAAATGAGCAGTTCTTC.

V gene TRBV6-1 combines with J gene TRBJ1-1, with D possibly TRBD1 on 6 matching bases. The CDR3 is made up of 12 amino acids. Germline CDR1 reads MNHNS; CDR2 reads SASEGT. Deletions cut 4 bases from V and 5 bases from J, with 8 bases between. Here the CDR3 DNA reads TGTGCCAGCAGTGCGCAGGGGACTGAAGCTTTCTTT. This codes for CASSAQGTEAFF.

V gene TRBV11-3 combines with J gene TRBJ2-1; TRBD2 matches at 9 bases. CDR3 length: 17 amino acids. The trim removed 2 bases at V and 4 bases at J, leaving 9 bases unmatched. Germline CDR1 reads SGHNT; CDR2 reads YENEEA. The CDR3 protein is CASSLSRGLAGYNEQFF. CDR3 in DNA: TGTGCCAGCAGCTTAAGCCGTGGGCTAGCGGGATACAATGAGCAGTTCTTC. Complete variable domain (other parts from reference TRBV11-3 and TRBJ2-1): EAGVVQSPRYKIIEKKQPVAFWCNPISGHNTLYWYLQNLGQGPELLIRYENEEAVDDSQLPKDRFSAERLKGVDSTLKIQPAELGDSAVYLCASSLSRGLAGYNEQFFGPGTRLTVL.

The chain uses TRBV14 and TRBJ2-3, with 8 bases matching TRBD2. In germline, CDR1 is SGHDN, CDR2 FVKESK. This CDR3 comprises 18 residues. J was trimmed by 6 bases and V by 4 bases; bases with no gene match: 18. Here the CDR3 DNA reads TGTGCCAGCAGCCGGGGGGAGACTAGCGTCAGAGGGTCGGATACGCAGTATTTT. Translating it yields CASSRGETSVRGSDTQYF.

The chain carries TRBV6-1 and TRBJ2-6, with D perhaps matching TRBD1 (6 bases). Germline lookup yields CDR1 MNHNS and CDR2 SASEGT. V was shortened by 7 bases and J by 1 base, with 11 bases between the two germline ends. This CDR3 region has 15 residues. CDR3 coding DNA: TGTGCCAGCATCCTAGGGGGTTCTGGGGCCAACGTCCTGACTTTC. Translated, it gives CASILGGSGANVLTF.

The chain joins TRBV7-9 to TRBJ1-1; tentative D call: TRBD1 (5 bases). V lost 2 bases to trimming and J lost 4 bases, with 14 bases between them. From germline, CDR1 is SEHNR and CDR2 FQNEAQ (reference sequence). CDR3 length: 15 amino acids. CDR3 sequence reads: CASSLSRNGGTEAFF. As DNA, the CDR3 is TGTGCCAGCAGCTTATCCAGAAACGGGGGCACTGAAGCTTTCTTT.